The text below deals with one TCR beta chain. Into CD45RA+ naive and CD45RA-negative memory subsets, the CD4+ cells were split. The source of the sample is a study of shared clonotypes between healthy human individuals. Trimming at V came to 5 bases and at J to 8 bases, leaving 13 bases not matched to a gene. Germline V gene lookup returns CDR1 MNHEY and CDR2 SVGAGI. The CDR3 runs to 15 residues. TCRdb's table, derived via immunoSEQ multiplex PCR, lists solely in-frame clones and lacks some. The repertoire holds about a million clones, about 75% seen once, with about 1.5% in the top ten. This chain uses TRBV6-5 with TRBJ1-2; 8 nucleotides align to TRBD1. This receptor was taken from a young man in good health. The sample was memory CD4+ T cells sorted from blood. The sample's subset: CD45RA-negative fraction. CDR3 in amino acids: CASSMPGTGPRGYTF. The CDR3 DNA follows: TGTGCCAGCAGTATGCCCGGGACAGGACCTCGGGGCTACACCTTC.